Shown below are 11 T cell receptor beta chains from a single sample sequenced in a study of blood T cell repertoires in COVID-19. Produced via immunoSEQ multiplex PCR; TCRdb's table is partial and in-frame only. The sample yields about 440,000 clones, approximately 88% seen once. The sequencing sample was made of peripheral blood. These receptors were obtained from a woman aged 50 to 60 with COVID-19, enrolled during active disease.

The V and J genes are TRBV5-6 and TRBJ2-1; possible D gene TRBD2, 7 bases. Trimming took 0 bases from V and 8 from J, leaving 18 bases between them. This CDR3 has 16 residues. CDR1 is SGHDT, CDR2 YYEEEE, per germline. CDR3 sequence: CASSLVRGARPDEQFF. CDR3 bases: TGTGCCAGCAGCTTGGTTCGGGGGGCACGTCCTGATGAGCAGTTCTTC.

The chain has TRBV28 and TRBJ1-1; 7 bases fit TRBD1. V shed 5 bases, J shed 8 bases, and the junction held 8 bases outside the gene matches. Germline values: CDR1 MDHEN, CDR2 SYDVKM. The CDR3 runs to 13 residues. This CDR3 is CASSQGQKDEAFF. CDR3 bases: TGTGCCAGCAGTCAGGGACAGAAGGACGAAGCTTTCTTT. Drawing the rest from reference TRBV28 and TRBJ1-1, the complete variable domain is DVKVTQSSRYLVKRTGEKVFLECVQDMDHENMFWYRQDPGLGLRLIYFSYDVKMKEKGDIPEGYSVSREKKERFSLILESASTNQTSMYLCASSQGQKDEAFFGQGTRLTVV.

This chain uses TRBV12-3 or TRBV12-4 with TRBJ1-1; TRBD1 might be the D (5 bases). V lost 6 bases to trimming and J lost 5 bases, with 13 bases between them. The CDR3 sequence is 13 residues long. Here the CDR3 reads CASSLQGITEAFF. CDR3 nucleotides: TGTGCCAGCAGCCTCCAGGGAATAACTGAAGCTTTCTTT.

V is TRBV27 and J is TRBJ2-3; a possible D gene is TRBD2 (5 bases). Germline V lookup: CDR1 MNHEY, CDR2 SMNVEV (reference sequence). The CDR3 is 13 residues long. The V and J ends lost 7 bases and 5 bases respectively, with 13 bases between them. The DNA of the CDR3 is TGTGCCAGCACTCAATTCAGCGGAGATACGCAGTATTTT. This encodes CASTQFSGDTQYF.

The gene calls are TRBV5-1 and TRBJ2-4, with 11 bases identical to TRBD2. The CDR3 is 14 residues long. V shed 4 bases and J 7 bases; nucleotides not matched to a gene: 4. Germline V gene sequence: CDR1 SGHRS, CDR2 YFSETQ. Written as DNA, the CDR3 is TGCGCCAGCAGCCTAGCGGGGGGCGGTAACATTCAGTACTTC. This translates into CASSLAGGGNIQYF.

V usage is TRBV12-2 and J usage is TRBJ2-1; TRBD1, the table's D call, was not compared with the DNA. TRBV12-2 is designated a pseudogene. This CDR3 region has 20 residues. CDR3 loop: CASRLALQVTTGGIWDEQFF. DNA for the CDR3: TGTGCAAGTCGCTTAGCCCTTCAGGTTACGACAGGGGGAATTTGGGATGAGCAGTTCTTC.

This CDR3 reads CASSPTGTQYF. The DNA of the CDR3 is TGTGCCAGCAGCCCGACGGGTACGCAGTATTTT. The chain uses TRBV2 and TRBJ2-3, with unresolved D. Trimming cost V 6 bases and J 8 bases, with 9 bases left between them. CDR3 size: 11 residues. The V gene's germline CDR1 is SNHLY and CDR2 FYNNEI.

The chain has TRBV5-6 and TRBJ2-5; D perhaps matches TRBD2 (5 bases). CDR1 is SGHDT and CDR2 is YYEEEE in the germline V gene. With 0 bases removed from V and 5 bases from J, the gap between germline ends came to 11 bases. The CDR3 is 14 amino acids. The CDR3 sequence is CASSLGLAGETQYF. The CDR3 DNA sequence: TGTGCCAGCAGCTTGGGGCTAGCTGGGGAGACCCAGTACTTC.

This chain uses TRBV6-5 with TRBJ2-2, with a possible D match to TRBD1 (8 bases). Trimming removed 6 bases from V and 6 bases from J, with 14 bases in between. The CDR3 length is 14 residues. In germline, CDR1 is MNHEY, CDR2 SVGAGI. CDR3: CASSGQGGPGELFF. The CDR3 DNA reads TGTGCCAGCAGCGGACAGGGAGGGCCCGGGGAGCTGTTTTTT.

The rearrangement uses TRBV10-3 and TRBJ2-1, with 10 bases that match TRBD1. The CDR3 runs 13 residues. From germline, CDR1 is ENHRY and CDR2 SYGVKD. J was trimmed by 9 bases and V by 11 bases; bases with no gene match: 10. In nucleotides, the CDR3 is TGTGCCTCCTGGGACAGGGGTCACAGTGAGCAGTTCTTC. Residues: CASWDRGHSEQFF.

The chain has TRBV27 and TRBJ1-1; D call uncertain. The CDR3 covers 13 residues. The germline V gene has CDR1 MNHEY and CDR2 SMNVEV (reference sequence). With 6 bases removed from V and 5 bases from J, the gap between germline ends came to 13 bases. The DNA of the CDR3 is TGTGCCAGCAGCTTACTTGCGGCAACTGAAGCTTTCTTT. It encodes CASSLLAATEAFF.